This TCR beta chain was found in a study of TIL therapy for anti-PD-1-resistant metastatic lung cancer (dated by TCRdb to about 2021). With respect to the entire study: A median age of approximately 55 years (range about 35-75) and a median tumor PD-L1 proportion score of approximately 6% were recorded among enrolled patients. Most of the cohort had lung adenocarcinoma, a handful of tumors were EGFR-mutant and two were ALK-rearranged, and half of the patients were current or former smokers. Across the cohort, whole-exome sequencing showed a median non-synonymous tumor mutation burden of roughly 1.5 mutations per megabase. T cell receptor beta sequencing of tumor and peripheral blood was used to follow clonotypes across the tumor, the expanded TIL product and serial blood samples.

TCR beta CDR3 regions were amplified from genomic DNA by bias-controlled multiplex PCR with the immunoSEQ v3 hsTCRB kit. TCR libraries were sequenced on an Illumina NextSeq 500 to approximately 2 million read pairs for survey level or about 5-6.5 million for deep level. In the authors' own workflow: The immunoSEQ Analyzer software assigned V, D and J genes, filtered out non-productive sequences, and reported clonality. Repertoires were compared using productive Simpson clonality and Morisita overlap index of productive TRB rearrangements between infused TIL and blood. Here the immuneACCESS table is served through TCRdb, limited to in-frame sequences with V and J called. Missing clones are a known gap in these copies; in checked studies unresolved V genes cover under half, and the rest lacks a known reason. The V and J calls and clone size are taken from that table; D and trimming were inferred from the DNA. This sample is represented by about 100,000 clones; about three fifths of them were singletons. Together, the top ten hold 11% of the sample.

Regarding this clone: This clone's antigen is unknown. No per-base quality is available; no much larger clone lies one base away.

Trimming leaves V shorter by 1 base and J shorter by 5 bases, with the junction holding 8 bases beyond the gene matches. CDR1 and CDR2 are read off the germline V gene as SGHTA and FQGNSA. The CDR3 holds 16 amino acids from the cysteine to the phenylalanine. Kept here is only the CDR3 DNA, which spans 48 bases and is read in frame from base 1. Sample time point, as interpreted from the label and publication: pre-treatment sample, taken before nivolumab and TIL therapy. The baseline tumor samples, taken from the same resection that was used to grow TIL, were excised metastases, most often pleural nodules or supraclavicular lymph nodes. Tumors were collected before any PD-1/PD-L1 blockade, after which patients were given nivolumab, and patients who progressed were given lymphodepletion, an infusion of expanded TIL and IL-2. Between October 2017 and early 2020, a dual-center phase I trial enrolled adults who had stage 4 NSCLC. Samples came from a single-arm, open-label phase I trial of tumor-infiltrating lymphocyte therapy with nivolumab in advanced non-small cell lung cancer. Portions of each resected tumor were snap-frozen in liquid nitrogen and stored at -80 °C. Tumor regions of interest were selected on H&E sections by laser-capture macrodissection, were pulverized into roughly 16 mg aliquots, and were extracted with Qiagen Allprep kits.

The study at large found these results: The cohort was highly selected, with more treatment-naive, never-smoker and oncogene-addicted patients than typical, limiting generalizability. TIL culture showed high clonal turnover, with many enriched product clones undetected in the baseline tumor, suggesting clonal contraction rather than faithful expansion. The study protocol defined all tumor marker inferences as exploratory. Higher clonality and lower diversity were observed in expanded TIL cultures than in baseline intratumoral T cells (median clonality approximately 6% vs 31%, p < 0.0001).

The TCR sequence derives from a person aged 25 to 85 with non-small cell lung cancer. This receptor chain uses TRBV7-2 and TRBJ2-5, and TRBD2 matches 9 of the central bases. The sequencing here drew on tumor tissue, taken at baseline. The DNA sequence is given as TGTGCCAGCAGCTTAGGTCTGGGACTAGCATACGAGACCCAGTACTTC. Translated, it reads CASSLGLGLAYETQYF.